The clone carrying this TCR beta chain is medium-sized. Its target is not known. The CDR3 has 13 residues. V shed 3 bases and J shed 0 bases, with 0 bases lying between them. CDR1 MDHEN and CDR2 SYDVKM come from the germline V gene. This sample was taken from a study of regulatory T cells in long-lasting Graves disease. Study results and limitations: Persistent disease was characterized by preferential usage of TRBV28, TRBJ1-2 and TRBJ2-5.

Regarding time point: newly diagnosed GD, antithyroid drugs for less than 3 months. Construction of the TCR library relied on RNA isolated from PBMCs. Sequencing libraries for TCR beta were prepared with iRepertoire HTBI primers and Arm-PCR of CDR3 regions. TCRdb recomputed calls from the multiplex PCR reads with MiXCR, one row per CDR3 protein. The sample comprises approximately 400,000 distinct CDR3 sequences, 15% of which are singletons, and 16% rests with the top ten. These sequences were also reported in another study, on T cells in Graves' hyperthyroidism and ophthalmopathy.

The chain uses TRBV28 and TRBJ2-6; D remains unclear. The sample in question was peripheral blood mononuclear cells (PBMCs), obtained at new diagnosis, from a patient treated with antithyroid drugs. This sequence was found in a woman younger than 45 with Graves disease. CDR3 nucleotide sequence: TGTGCCAGCAGTTTCTCTGGGGCCAACGTCCTGACTTTC. Residues: CASSFSGANVLTF.